The entry that follows covers one T cell receptor beta chain sequence. The entry originates in a study of PD-1 and CTLA-4 blockade in melanoma. Assay: immunoSEQ multiplex PCR; the TCRdb copy retains only in-frame clones and omits some. This table holds tens of thousands of clones, about 87% found once. The V gene lost 3 bases and the J gene lost 4 bases, with 13 bases spanning the gap. The CDR3 spans 14 residues. Germline V gene sequence: CDR1 MDHEN, CDR2 SYDVKM. The J gene is TRBJ2-7, the V gene TRBV28; no reliable D call. The sequencing here drew on CD8+ T cells from peripheral blood, taken before anti-PD-1 treatment. The origin of this receptor is a human donor with melanoma. CDR3 residues: CASSFSSNGYEQYF. Written as DNA, the CDR3 is TGTGCCAGCAGTTTCTCTAGTAACGGGTACGAGCAGTACTTC. Full variable domain (missing parts from reference TRBV28 and TRBJ2-7): DVKVTQSSRYLVKRTGEKVFLECVQDMDHENMFWYRQDPGLGLRLIYFSYDVKMKEKGDIPEGYSVSREKKERFSLILESASTNQTSMYLCASSFSSNGYEQYFGPGTRLTVT.